Shown below are 10 T cell receptor beta chains from a single sample sequenced in a study of CD8 T cells in Susac syndrome. The authors reverse transcribed roughly 0.5 to 1 ug RNA with random hexamers. TCRdb called the immunoSEQ multiplex PCR reads again in MiXCR, with one record for every CDR3 protein. Counted here are 150,000 to 200,000 distinct CDR3 sequences, over 90% occurring once; the ten biggest clones make up about 0.096%. Sequencing was performed on CD4+ T cells from PBMCs. All receptors derive from a human donor with multiple sclerosis.

The J gene is TRBJ2-1, the V gene TRBV12-3 or TRBV12-4; a weak D match, TRBD1 (6 bases). V lost 7 bases and J 7 bases, leaving 17 bases between the germline ends. CDR3 length: 14 residues. Here the CDR3 reads CASTNAHQGNEQFF. CDR3 bases: TGTGCCAGCACCAATGCCCATCAGGGGAATGAGCAGTTCTTC.

The rearrangement links TRBV3-1 to TRBJ1-6, with TRBD1 matching 8 bases. The V and J ends lost 7 bases and 8 bases, in that order; junction bases with no gene match: 10. Germline values: CDR1 LGHDT, CDR2 YNNKEL (reference sequence). The CDR3 totals 15 residues. The CDR3 spells CASTLQGAVDSPLHF. CDR3 DNA sequence: TGTGCCAGCACCCTGCAGGGGGCGGTAGATTCACCCCTCCACTTT.

The genes are TRBV29-1 and TRBJ1-1; D remains ambiguous. The CDR3 has 13 residues. Germline CDR1 reads SQVTM; CDR2 reads ANQGSEA. Deletions cut 3 bases from V and 0 bases from J, with 8 bases between. The CDR3 region has the DNA TGCAGCGTTGATGAGAGAGTGAACACTGAAGCTTTCTTT. Translating gives CSVDERVNTEAFF.

The chain combines TRBV4-1 with TRBJ2-1, with D unresolved. The CDR3 length is 14 residues. Trimming pared 0 bases from V and 11 bases from J, leaving 14 bases between. CDR1 MGHRA and CDR2 YSYEKL come from the germline V gene. CDR3 protein: CASSQEEIDTKQFF. For the CDR3, the DNA is TGCGCCAGCAGCCAAGAGGAAATAGACACGAAGCAGTTCTTC.

J is TRBJ2-3 and V is TRBV7-3; a weak D match, TRBD1 (7 bases). Deletions cut 7 bases from V and 4 bases from J, with 15 bases between. The CDR3 consists of 14 residues. Germline values: CDR1 SGHTA, CDR2 FQGTGA. The CDR3 DNA sequence: TGTGCCAGCACCCAGGGGGGCCGGGCAGATACGCAGTATTTT. Translating gives CASTQGGRADTQYF.

The J gene is TRBJ2-7, the V gene TRBV9; the D is unclear. Germline assignment: CDR1 SGDLS and CDR2 YYNGEE. V was clipped by 1 base and J by 2 bases, with 7 bases between them. There are 13 residues in the CDR3. CDR3 amino acids: CASSVKETYEQYF. The DNA for the CDR3 is TGTGCCAGCAGCGTAAAGGAGACCTACGAGCAGTACTTC.

This chain uses TRBV5-6 with TRBJ2-7, with TRBD1 matching 10 bases. The germline V gene encodes CDR1 SGHDT and CDR2 YYEEEE. The length of the CDR3 is 15 residues. The V and J ends lost 4 bases and 5 bases, in that order; junction bases with no gene match: 9. CDR3: CASSVPGQGNHEQYF. In nucleotides, the CDR3 is TGTGCCAGCAGCGTCCCGGGACAGGGGAACCACGAGCAGTACTTC.

In this sample, this clonotype turned up once. The rearrangement links TRBV29-1 to TRBJ2-7; D may be TRBD2 (6 bases). The CDR3 length is 11 residues. V was trimmed by 7 bases and J by 1 base, leaving 8 bases between them. Per germline, CDR1 SQVTM and CDR2 ANQGSEA. The CDR3 bases are TGCAGCGGGGGAGGATCCTACGAGCAGTACTTC. This sequence encodes CSGGGSYEQYF.

DNA of the CDR3: TGTGCCAGCAGCCCCTCATCGATCTACGAGCAGTACTTC. The encoded protein is CASSPSSIYEQYF. The genes are TRBV28 and TRBJ2-7; D uncertain. The V end lost 6 bases, the J end lost 3 bases, and 12 bases lay between the germline ends. The CDR3 extends over 13 amino acids. The germline V gene encodes CDR1 MDHEN and CDR2 SYDVKM.

The chain employs TRBV29-1 and TRBJ2-7, with a weak D call TRBD1 (7 bases). CDR1 and CDR2 (germline): SQVTM, ANQGSEA. The CDR3 extends over 14 amino acids. Trimming left V 7 bases short and J 3 bases short, with 19 bases between. CDR3 protein: CSGGRGTAFYEQYF. CDR3 DNA: TGCAGCGGCGGGCGCGGGACAGCCTTCTACGAGCAGTACTTC.